The 2 T cell receptor beta chains given below trace back to one sample, sequenced in a study of shared clonotypes between healthy human individuals (dated by TCRdb to between 2020 and 2021). For the CD8 naive samples, CD45RO-negative cells were positively selected for CCR7, yielding a CD45RA+CCR7+ population from which TemRA cells were excluded. Library preparation employed the immunoSEQ multiplex PCR assay. In its TCRdb copy, this immuneACCESS table keeps in-frame sequences only and misses some clones. Where compared with another copy, unresolved V genes explain less than half of these, and the others have no known cause. For this sample there are about 2.1 million clones; roughly 91% appear just once. Roughly 1.7% of the sample comes from the top ten. Sequenced input: naive CD8+ T cells from PBMCs. The cell subset or site label corresponds to: CD45RA+CCR7+. The receptors originated from a man younger than 35 in good health. Some clones in this sample may be carry-over from other donors' samples.

This chain links TRBV27 with TRBJ2-6; tentatively, D is TRBD2 (6 bases). CDR3 length: 16 residues. Germline CDR1 and CDR2: MNHEY and SMNVEV (reference sequence). V lost 5 bases and J 0 bases, leaving 11 bases between the germline ends. CDR3 sequence: CASSAGGASGANVLTF. The DNA of the CDR3 is TGTGCCAGCAGTGCAGGCGGGGCCTCTGGGGCCAACGTCCTGACTTTC.

This rearrangement joins TRBV9 to TRBJ1-1; TRBD1 matches 8 bases. This CDR3 contains 16 residues. Germline CDR1 is SGDLS and CDR2 is YYNGEE. The trim removed 0 bases at V and 3 bases at J, leaving 7 bases unmatched. The CDR3 protein is CASSVGGDRLYTEAFF. The CDR3 nucleotides read TGTGCCAGCAGCGTAGGGGGGGACAGGCTCTACACTGAAGCTTTCTTT. The whole variable domain, remainder taken from reference TRBV9 and TRBJ1-1, is DSGVTQTPKHLITATGQRVTLRCSPRSGDLSVYWYQQSLDQGLQFLIQYYNGEERAKGNILERFSAQQFPDLHSELNLSSLELGDSALYFCASSVGGDRLYTEAFFGQGTRLTVV.